This TCR beta chain appears in the sequencing data of a study of shared clonotypes between healthy human individuals. Profiling relied on immunoSEQ multiplex PCR, and the TCRdb table lists in-frame clones only, not all of them. The table has roughly 2 million clones, approximately 94% seen once. Germline values: CDR1 SQVTM, CDR2 ANQGSEA. The CDR3 spans 15 residues. Trimming cost V 1 base and J 4 bases, with 16 bases left between them. The chain employs TRBV29-1 and TRBJ1-1; D ambiguous. This clonotype was obtained from a man aged 18 to 29 in good health. Sequencing was performed on naive CD4+ T cells sorted from blood. Described subset: CD45RA+ positively selected. Written as DNA, the CDR3 is TGCAGCGTTGAAGGATGGAGGGATGCGGGCACTGAAGCTTTCTTT. It encodes CSVEGWRDAGTEAFF. The full variable domain, its missing parts supplied by reference TRBV29-1 and TRBJ1-1, is SAVISQKPSRDICQRGTSLTIQCQVDSQVTMMFWYRQQPGQSLTLIATANQGSEATYESGFVIDKFPISRPNLTFSTLTVSNMSPEDSSIYLCSVEGWRDAGTEAFFGQGTRLTVV.